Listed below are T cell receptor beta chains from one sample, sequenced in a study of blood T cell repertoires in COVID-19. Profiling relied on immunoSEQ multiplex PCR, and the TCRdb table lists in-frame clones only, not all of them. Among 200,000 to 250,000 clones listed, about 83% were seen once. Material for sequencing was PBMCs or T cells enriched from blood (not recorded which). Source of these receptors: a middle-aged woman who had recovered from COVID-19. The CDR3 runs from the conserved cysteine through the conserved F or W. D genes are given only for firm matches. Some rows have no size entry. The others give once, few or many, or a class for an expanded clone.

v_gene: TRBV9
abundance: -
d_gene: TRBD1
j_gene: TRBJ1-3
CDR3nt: TGTGCCAGCAGCGTAGGGGTACAGGGGTTCTCTGGAAACACCATATATTTT
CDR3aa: CASSVGVQGFSGNTIYF

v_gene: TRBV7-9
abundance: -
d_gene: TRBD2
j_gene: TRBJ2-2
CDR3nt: TGTGCCAGCAGCACAGGACTAGCGGGTTACGCGAACACCGGGGAGCTGTTTTTT
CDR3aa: CASSTGLAGYANTGELFF

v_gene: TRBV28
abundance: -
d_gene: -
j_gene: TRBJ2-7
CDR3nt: TGTGCCAGCAGGGGGGGTAGCGTCTCCTACGAGCAGTACTTC
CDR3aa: CASRGGSVSYEQYF

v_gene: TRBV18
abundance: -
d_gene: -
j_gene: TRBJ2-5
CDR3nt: TGTGCCAACTCGGCCAGAAACGGGGAGACCCAGTACTTC
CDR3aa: CANSARNGETQYF

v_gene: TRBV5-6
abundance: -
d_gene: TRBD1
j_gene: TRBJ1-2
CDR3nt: TGTGCCAGCAGCCAAAAGGGACAGCACTATGGCTACACCTTC
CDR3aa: CASSQKGQHYGYTF

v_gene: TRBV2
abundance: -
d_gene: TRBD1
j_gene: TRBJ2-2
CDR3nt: TGTGCCAGCAGTGGGGACAGGGGGACCGGCGGGGAGCTGTTTTTT
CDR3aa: CASSGDRGTGGELFF

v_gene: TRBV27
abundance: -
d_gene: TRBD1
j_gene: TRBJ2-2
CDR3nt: TGTGCCAGCAGTTTTATAACCGGGACAGCCATCACCGGGGAGCTGTTTTTT
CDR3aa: CASSFITGTAITGELFF

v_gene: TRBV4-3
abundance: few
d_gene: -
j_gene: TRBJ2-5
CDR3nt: TGCGCCAGCAGCCAGGAACCGGGATCCCGCTTTTACTTC
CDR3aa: CASSQEPGSRFYF

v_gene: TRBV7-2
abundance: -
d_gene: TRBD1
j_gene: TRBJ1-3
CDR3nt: TGTGCCAGCAGCTCGGGGACAGGGCGCTCTGGAAACACCATATATTTT
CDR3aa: CASSSGTGRSGNTIYF

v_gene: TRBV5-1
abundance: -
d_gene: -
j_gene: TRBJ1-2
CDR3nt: TGCGCCAGCAGCTCGGGGGGAGGTGGGTCCCTCTATGGCTACACCTTC
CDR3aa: CASSSGGGGSLYGYTF

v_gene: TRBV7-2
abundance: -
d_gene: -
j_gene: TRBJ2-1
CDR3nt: TGTGCCAGCAGCCCCGGACAGGCGGGAATGAGTGAGCAGTTCTTC
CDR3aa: CASSPGQAGMSEQFF

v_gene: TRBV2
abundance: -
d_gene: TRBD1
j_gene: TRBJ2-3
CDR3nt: TGTGCCAGCGCAGGGGGCCCAGATACGCAGTATTTT
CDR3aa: CASAGGPDTQYF

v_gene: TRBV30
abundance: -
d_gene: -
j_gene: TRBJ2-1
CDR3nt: TGTGCCTGGAGTGTACGTCTGACAGGTGATGAGCAGTTCTTC
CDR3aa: CAWSVRLTGDEQFF

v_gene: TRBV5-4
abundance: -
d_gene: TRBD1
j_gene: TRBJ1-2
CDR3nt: TGTGGGACCGGGACAGGGGGCGTTGGCTATGGCTACACCTTC
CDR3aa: CGTGTGGVGYGYTF

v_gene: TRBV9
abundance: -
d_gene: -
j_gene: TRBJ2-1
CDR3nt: TGTGCCAGCAGCGCCGACAGTCACAATGAGCAGTTCTTC
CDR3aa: CASSADSHNEQFF

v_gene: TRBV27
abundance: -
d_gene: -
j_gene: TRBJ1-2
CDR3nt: TGTGCCAGCAGTTCCCGGACAGACTATGGCTACACCTTC
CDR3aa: CASSSRTDYGYTF

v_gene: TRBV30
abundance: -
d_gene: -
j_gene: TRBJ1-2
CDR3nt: TGTGCCTGGATCCGGGGGAGGGAGTACACCTTC
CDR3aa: CAWIRGREYTF

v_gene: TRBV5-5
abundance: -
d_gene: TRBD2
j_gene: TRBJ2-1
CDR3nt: TGTGCCAGCAGCCCTTGGGCGGGAGGGCTCAATGAGCAGTTCTTC
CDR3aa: CASSPWAGGLNEQFF

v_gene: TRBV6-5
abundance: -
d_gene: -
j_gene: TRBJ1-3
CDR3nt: TGTGCCAGCAGTTTGAGCCTGGAGAACACCATATATTTT
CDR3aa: CASSLSLENTIYF

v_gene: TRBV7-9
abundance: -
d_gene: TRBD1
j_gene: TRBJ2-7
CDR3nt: TGTGCCAGCAGCTTGAACAGGGGGCGCGTATACGAGCAGTACTTC
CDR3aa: CASSLNRGRVYEQYF

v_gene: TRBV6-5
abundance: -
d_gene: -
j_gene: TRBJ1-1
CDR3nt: TGTGCCAGCACCATAACAAGGGACTCTGCCACAGCTTTCTTT
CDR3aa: CASTITRDSATAFF

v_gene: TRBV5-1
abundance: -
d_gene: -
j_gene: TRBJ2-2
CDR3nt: TGCGCCAGCAGCCGTTCCGGCGGAGACACCGGGGAGCTGTTTTTT
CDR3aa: CASSRSGGDTGELFF

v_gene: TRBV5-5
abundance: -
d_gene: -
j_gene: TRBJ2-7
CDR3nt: TGTGCCAGCAGCCAGGCAGAGCAGAGACCCTACGAGCAGTACTTC
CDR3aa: CASSQAEQRPYEQYF

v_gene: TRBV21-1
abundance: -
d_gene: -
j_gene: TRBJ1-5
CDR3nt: TGTGCCAGCAGCAAAGCGGGACAGTTTAATCAGCCCCAGCATTTT
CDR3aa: CASSKAGQFNQPQHF

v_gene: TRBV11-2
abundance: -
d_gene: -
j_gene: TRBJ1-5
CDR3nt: TGTGCCAGCAGCTTAGATCCCAGGGGAGAAGGACAGCCCCAGCATTTT
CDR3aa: CASSLDPRGEGQPQHF

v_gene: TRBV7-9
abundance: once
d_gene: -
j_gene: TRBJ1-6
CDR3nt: TGTGCCAGCAGCTTAGGGGGGGATAATTCACCCCTCCACTTT
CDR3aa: CASSLGGDNSPLHF

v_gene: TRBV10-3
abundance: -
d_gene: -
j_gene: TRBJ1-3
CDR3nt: TGTGCCATCAGGGAGCCTCAGGGGATGGGTGGAAACACCATATATTTT
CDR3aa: CAIREPQGMGGNTIYF

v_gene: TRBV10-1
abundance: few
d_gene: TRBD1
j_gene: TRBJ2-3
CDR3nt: TGCGCCAGCAGTGATGGGACAGGGACAGATACGCAGTATTTT
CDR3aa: CASSDGTGTDTQYF

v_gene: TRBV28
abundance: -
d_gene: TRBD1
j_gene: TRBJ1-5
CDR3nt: TGTGCCAGCAGCCCTCCCTCGTGGCAGGGGGGACAGCCCCAGCATTTT
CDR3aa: CASSPPSWQGGQPQHF

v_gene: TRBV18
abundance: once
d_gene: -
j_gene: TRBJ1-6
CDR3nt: TGTGCCAGCTCATCTTCAACAGGGCCGGGATCACCCCTCCACTTT
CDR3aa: CASSSSTGPGSPLHF

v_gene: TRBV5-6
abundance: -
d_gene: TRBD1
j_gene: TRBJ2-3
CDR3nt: TGTGCCAGCAGCCTACCGGGACAGGGCCTTGGAGCGCAGTATTTT
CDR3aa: CASSLPGQGLGAQYF